Listed below are T cell receptor beta chains from one sample, sequenced in a study of blood T cells in healthy people across ages. In TCRdb, the 5' RACE reads were re-called with MiXCR into one record per CDR3 protein. The profile shows approximately 800,000 distinct CDR3 sequences, about 42% of them singletons. Sequences were obtained from blood. The receptors were sampled from an elderly man in good health. The CDR3 runs from the conserved cysteine through the conserved F or W. D genes are given only for firm matches. Clone size is shown for a subset of rows, as once, few, many or a class of expanded clone.

clone_size j_call d_call v_call cdr3_nt cdr3_aa
few TRBJ2-7 TRBD2 TRBV28 TGTGCCAGCAGTTTCCTAGCGGGAGGAAGTAAGCAGTACTTC CASSFLAGGSKQYF
few TRBJ2-7 TRBD2 TRBV10-3 TGTGCCATCAGTCGAAGACTAGCGGGAGGTGCCTACGAGCAGTACTTC CAISRRLAGGAYEQYF
NA TRBJ2-4 NA TRBV28 TGTGCCAGCAGTTTTACCCAGTTAGCCAAAAACATTCAGTACTTC CASSFTQLAKNIQYF
few TRBJ1-1 NA TRBV2 TGTGCCAGCAGTCTAATCGAGGGGACTGAAGCTTTCTTT CASSLIEGTEAFF
NA TRBJ2-1 TRBD1 TRBV28 TGTGCCAGCACTCGGGACAGCTCCTACAATGAGCAGTTCTTC CASTRDSSYNEQFF
NA TRBJ2-1 TRBD1 TRBV6-6 TGTGCCAGCGATAAGGAGGGACAGGGTTCCAATGAGCAGTTCTTC CASDKEGQGSNEQFF
few TRBJ2-3 TRBD1 TRBV23-1 TGCGCCAGCAGTCAAAAGCCCCGGGACAGAGGCCCAGATACGCAGTATTTT CASSQKPRDRGPDTQYF
few TRBJ2-3 NA TRBV5-1 TGCGCCAGCAGCTTGGCATCCCCAGGCACAGATACGCAGTATTTT CASSLASPGTDTQYF
NA TRBJ2-7 NA TRBV7-3 TGTGCCAGCAGCTTAACCCGGGGTTACGAGCAGTACTTC CASSLTRGYEQYF
NA TRBJ1-1 TRBD1 TRBV19 TGTGCCAGTAGTATACCTTCGACAGGGGTGAGAGCTTTCTTT CASSIPSTGVRAFF